This T cell receptor (beta chain) was captured by sequencing in a study of T cells in Graves' hyperthyroidism and ophthalmopathy. TCR beta CDR3 sequences were amplified from RNA transcripts. The study used the HTBI primer set for a first-round RT-PCR of the TCR CDR3. MiXCR, applied by TCRdb to the multiplex PCR reads, yields one record per CDR3 protein. The sample lists approximately 320,000 distinct CDR3 sequences; around 16% were seen once. At least ten counts were recorded for this clonotype. The CDR3 spans 15 residues. Trimming removed 3 bases at V and 3 bases at J, with 14 bases between. Germline loops: CDR1 KGHSH, CDR2 LQKENI. Reasons for excluding patients were uncontrolled infection, other autoimmune disease, pregnancy or lactation.

The source of this sequence is a man aged 25 to 40 with Graves' hyperthyroidism. The V and J genes are TRBV18 and TRBJ1-1, with D possibly being TRBD1 (6 bases). The source material was blood. The CDR3 loop is CASSPRGGGYTEAFF. CDR3 nucleotides: TGTGCCAGCTCACCCCGGGGAGGGGGATACACTGAAGCTTTCTTT.